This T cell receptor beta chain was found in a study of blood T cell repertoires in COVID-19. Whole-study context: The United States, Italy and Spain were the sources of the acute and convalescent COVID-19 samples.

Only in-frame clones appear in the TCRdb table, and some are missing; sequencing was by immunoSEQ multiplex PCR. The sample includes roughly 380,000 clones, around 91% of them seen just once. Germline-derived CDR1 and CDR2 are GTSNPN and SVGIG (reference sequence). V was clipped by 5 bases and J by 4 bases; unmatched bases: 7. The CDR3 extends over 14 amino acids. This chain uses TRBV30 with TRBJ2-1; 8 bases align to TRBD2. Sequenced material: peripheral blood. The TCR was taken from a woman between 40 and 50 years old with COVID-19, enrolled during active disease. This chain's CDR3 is CAWRSGARYNEQFF. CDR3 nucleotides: TGTGCCTGGCGTAGCGGGGCCAGATACAATGAGCAGTTCTTC.